What follows are 21 T cell receptor beta chains derived from one specimen sequenced in a study of molecular identifiers for immune sequencing clone quantification. MiXCR, applied by TCRdb to the PCR reads, yields one record per CDR3 protein. The sample lists hundreds of thousands of distinct CDR3 sequences, around 25% occurring once. The specimen was naive CD8+ T cells from blood, with Jurkat cell RNA spiked in. Subset given: FACS-sorted CD8+CD4-CCR7+CD45RA+ naive T cells. Receptors were obtained from a human donor in good health. Some libraries in this study had Jurkat cell RNA spiked in.

This clonotype has ten or more counts. The V and J genes are TRBV12-3 or TRBV12-4 and TRBJ1-3; D remains unclear. The V gene lost 7 bases and the J gene lost 0 bases, with 7 bases spanning the gap. CDR3 length equals 13 residues. The CDR3 DNA sequence: TGTGCCAGCAACGGGCTCTCTGGAAACACCATATATTTT. This codes for CASNGLSGNTIYF.

This CDR3 is CASCGAGTGGEQYF. DNA for the CDR3: TGTGCCAGCTGCGGCGCCGGGACAGGGGGAGAGCAGTACTTC. The rearrangement joins TRBV7-6 to TRBJ2-7; 11 bases are a match to TRBD1. Germline CDR1 is SGHVS and CDR2 is FNYEAQ. This CDR3 region has 14 residues. V dropped 8 bases and J dropped 7; count of bases not matched to a gene: 10.

On this clonotype: With a much larger clone just one base away, this may be a read error. This sequence joins TRBV20-1 and TRBJ1-4; no firm D call. This CDR3 has 14 residues. Looked up from germline, CDR1 is DFQATT and CDR2 is SNEGSKA (reference sequence). CDR3 region: CSARDARQNEQLFF. The DNA for the CDR3 is TGCAGTGCTAGAGATGCCCGGCAGAATGAACAACTGTTTTTT.

This clonotype was counted a few times. This rearrangement joins TRBV5-1 to TRBJ1-3; no firm D call. Germline values: CDR1 SGHRS, CDR2 YFSETQ. The CDR3 extends over 17 amino acids. Trimming left V 3 bases short and J 0 bases short, with 16 bases between. CDR3 bases: TGCGCCAGCAGCTCGACTCAGGACGGAAGCTCTGGAAACACCATATATTTT. Its translation is CASSSTQDGSSGNTIYF.

For this clonotype: At one boundary the junction diverges from the germline segment, which might be a read error. CDR3 sequence (DNA): TGTGCCCGGAGTTTGGGCGGGAGAGGGGCCCAGTACTTC. Protein: CARSLGGRGAQYF. The chain combines TRBV30 with TRBJ2-5, with TRBD2 matching 7 bases. The CDR3 totals 13 residues. Germline V gives CDR1 GTSNPN, CDR2 SVGIG (reference sequence).

The rearrangement links TRBV6-8 to TRBJ2-5, with D unclear. V was clipped by 2 bases and J by 2 bases, with 9 bases between them. The CDR3 runs to 14 residues. Germline V gives CDR1 MNHGY, CDR2 SAAAGT. The CDR3 loop reads CASSYRVMQETQYF. CDR3 coding DNA: TGTGCCAGCAGTTACCGGGTCATGCAAGAGACCCAGTACTTC.

V usage is TRBV5-1 and J usage is TRBJ1-1; TRBD1 matches 9 bases. V lost 4 bases to trimming and J lost 1 base; unmatched junction nucleotides: 14. The germline V gene has CDR1 SGHRS and CDR2 YFSETQ. The CDR3 contains 18 residues. CDR3 DNA sequence: TGCGCCAGCAGCGCAAACCGCGGGGGGACAGGGAGGAACACTGAAGCTTTCTTT. This encodes CASSANRGGTGRNTEAFF.

Worth noting for this clonotype: A much larger clone lies a single base off, so this may be a read error. The CDR3 loop reads CAGSALGDWNTQYF. The CDR3 region has the DNA TGTGCCGGCAGCGCGCTGGGGGACTGGAATACGCAGTATTTT. The rearrangement links TRBV9 to TRBJ2-3, with D perhaps TRBD2 (6 bases). This CDR3 is built from 14 residues. Germline lookup yields CDR1 SGDLS and CDR2 YYNGEE.

Ten or more counts support this clonotype. This chain connects TRBV7-9 to TRBJ1-6; a possible D gene is TRBD1 (5 bases). Germline values: CDR1 SEHNR, CDR2 FQNEAQ (reference sequence). V was shortened by 4 bases and J by 0 bases, with 16 bases between the two germline ends. The CDR3 runs to 18 residues. The CDR3 DNA reads as TGTGCCAGCAGCTCCCCCGTACAGGAAAGCTCCTATAATTCACCCCTCCACTTT. Protein: CASSSPVQESSYNSPLHF.

This clonotype was found many times. This sequence joins TRBV29-1 and TRBJ2-3, with TRBD1 matching over 9 bases. This CDR3 contains 16 residues. Germline lookup yields CDR1 SQVTM and CDR2 ANQGSEA. V shed 3 bases and J 4 bases; nucleotides not matched to a gene: 11. CDR3 loop: CSVDRPGQGLSDTQYF. In DNA, the CDR3 is TGCAGCGTTGATCGTCCGGGACAGGGATTATCAGATACGCAGTATTTT.

This clonotype has more than one count but fewer than ten. The chain combines TRBV4-1 with TRBJ1-3, with D possibly matching TRBD1 (5 bases). Germline CDR1 reads MGHRA; CDR2 reads YSYEKL. There are 15 residues in the CDR3. Trimming removed 1 base from V and 3 bases from J, with 10 bases in between. DNA for the CDR3: TGCGCCAGCAGCCAAGGACAGCAACTTGGAAACACCATATATTTT. It yields the protein CASSQGQQLGNTIYF.

This clonotype was observed a handful of times. This sequence joins TRBV7-8 and TRBJ2-7; 9 positions match TRBD2. The CDR3 covers 16 residues. Germline values: CDR1 SGHVS, CDR2 FQNEAQ. V shed 0 bases and J 2 bases; nucleotides not matched to a gene: 5. The CDR3 region has the DNA TGTGCCAGCAGCTTAGCGGAGCGGGGGGTCGCCTACGAGCAGTACTTC. Its translation is CASSLAERGVAYEQYF. Supplemented by reference TRBV7-8 and TRBJ2-7, the full variable domain reads GAGVSQSPRYKVAKRGQDVALRCDPISGHVSLFWYQQALGQGPEFLTYFQNEAQLDKSGLPSDRFFAERPEGSVSTLKIQRTQQEDSAVYLCASSLAERGVAYEQYFGPGTRLTVT.

Notes on this clonotype: A clone one base away is much larger, so this may be a read error. The chain employs TRBV6-5 and TRBJ2-1; no reliable D call. This CDR3 has 12 residues. Germline V CDR1 and CDR2: MNHEY, SVGAGI. V dropped 11 bases and J dropped 9 bases, with 17 bases sitting between them. CDR3 in DNA: TGTGCCGGCCGTTCTCTGGCTTCTGAGCAGTTCTTC. Translated: CAGRSLASEQFF.

The sample holds many counts of this clonotype. The V call is TRBV2, the J call TRBJ2-3, with 14 bases that match TRBD2. CDR1 is SNHLY and CDR2 is FYNNEI in the germline V gene. J gave up 3 bases and V 6 bases, and 11 bases lay outside the gene matches. This CDR3 contains 18 residues. The CDR3 sequence is CASSTRQGLAGATDTQYF. CDR3 sequence (DNA): TGTGCCAGCAGCACACGACAGGGACTAGCGGGAGCAACAGATACGCAGTATTTT.

This clonotype was counted only a few times. This rearrangement joins TRBV30 to TRBJ1-5, with D uncertain. The germline V gene has CDR1 GTSNPN and CDR2 SVGIG (reference sequence). Trimming left V 1 base short and J 6 bases short, with 10 bases between. The CDR3 loop spans 13 amino acids. CDR3 sequence reads: CAWSGASGQPQHF. The CDR3 bases are TGTGCCTGGAGTGGGGCCTCGGGTCAGCCCCAGCATTTT.

A few counts support this clonotype. The chain employs TRBV7-9 and TRBJ2-2; 8 bases map to TRBD2. CDR1 is SEHNR, CDR2 FQNEAQ, per germline (reference sequence). V was clipped by 5 bases and J by 7 bases; unmatched bases: 12. CDR3 size: 16 residues. The CDR3 region has the DNA TGTGCCAGCAGCCCCCGAGCGGGGGCTCTAATCGGGGAGCTGTTTTTT. It yields the protein CASSPRAGALIGELFF.

This clonotype was counted a few times. The rearrangement uses TRBV6-7 and TRBJ2-3; 12 bases are a match to TRBD2. TRBV6-7 is designated an ORF whose function remains uncertain. This CDR3 is built from 18 residues. V was pared by 4 bases and J by 4 bases, with 12 bases of the junction left unmatched. CDR3 nucleotide sequence: TGTGCCAGCAGTTGCCCGTCCCCTAGCGGGAGGGCCCCAGATACGCAGTATTTT. Its translation: CASSCPSPSGRAPDTQYF.

This clonotype was seen only a few times. The chain links TRBV11-2 to TRBJ2-7; TRBD1 matches 8 bases. Germline V gene sequence: CDR1 SGHAT, CDR2 FQNNGV. This CDR3 contains 13 residues. The junction had 6 bases not matched to a gene; V was cut back by 5 bases and J by 6 bases. The CDR3 DNA is TGTGCCAGCAGCGGAAGACAGGGGCGCGAGCAGTACTTC. This gives the protein CASSGRQGREQYF.

This clonotype occurred a few times. This chain joins TRBV27 and TRBJ2-6; D perhaps matches TRBD2 (6 bases). CDR1 MNHEY and CDR2 SMNVEV come from the germline V gene (reference sequence). The CDR3 covers 18 residues. Trimming removed 6 bases at V and 2 bases at J, with 20 bases between. CDR3 bases: TGTGCCAGCAGCCTGCTCGGGACTCCTCCAGCTGGGGCCAACGTCCTGACTTTC. As protein: CASSLLGTPPAGANVLTF.

To note about this clonotype: With a much larger clone just one base away, this may be a read error. The rearrangement links TRBV21-1 to TRBJ2-5; the DNA was not compared with TRBD1, the D call given in the table. TRBV21-1 is shown as a pseudogene. The CDR3 runs 13 residues. CDR3 in amino acids: CASSPPAAETQYF. The CDR3 bases are TGTGCCAGCAGCCCCCCGGCAGCAGAGACCCAGTACTTC.

Concerning this clonotype itself: A read error is possible here, since a much larger clone lies one base away. V is TRBV29-1 and J is TRBJ2-3, with 9 nucleotides matching TRBD1. Germline V lookup: CDR1 SQVTM, CDR2 ANQGSEA. This CDR3 has 16 residues. Trimming removed 0 bases from V and 7 bases from J; junction bases left unmatched: 11. The CDR3 DNA reads TGCAGCGTTGAAGATCCCACGGGACAGGGTACACATACGCAGTATTTT. This encodes CSVEDPTGQGTHTQYF.